This T cell receptor beta chain emerged from a study of blood T cell repertoires in COVID-19. Across the study: Spain, Italy and the United States supplied samples that represented acute and convalescent COVID-19.

Methods used by the authors: How many nucleated cells were present was estimated from reference gene primer amplification. Sequenced by immunoSEQ multiplex PCR; TCRdb stores in-frame clones only, minus some. The D gene and trimming were derived from the DNA, and the V and J assignments and clone size from that table. The data contain 320,000 or so clones, approximately 81% of them seen just once; the ten biggest clones take up over 1.5%. The CDR3 is 15 amino acids. V lost 3 bases to trimming and J lost 7 bases; unmatched junction nucleotides: 7. Germline-derived CDR1 and CDR2 are KGHSH and LQKENI. The study drew participants aged about 18 to 90 years from about two dozen US areas. Participants' own reports of clinical history determined their cohort assignment.

The clonotype was recovered from a woman in her thirties who had been exposed to COVID-19. Specimen: PBMCs or T cells enriched from blood (not recorded which). The gene calls are TRBV18 and TRBJ1-5, with 9 bases that match TRBD1. The CDR3 here is CASSPGTGSLQPQHF. The DNA of the CDR3 is TGTGCCAGCTCACCCGGGACAGGGTCATTGCAGCCCCAGCATTTT.